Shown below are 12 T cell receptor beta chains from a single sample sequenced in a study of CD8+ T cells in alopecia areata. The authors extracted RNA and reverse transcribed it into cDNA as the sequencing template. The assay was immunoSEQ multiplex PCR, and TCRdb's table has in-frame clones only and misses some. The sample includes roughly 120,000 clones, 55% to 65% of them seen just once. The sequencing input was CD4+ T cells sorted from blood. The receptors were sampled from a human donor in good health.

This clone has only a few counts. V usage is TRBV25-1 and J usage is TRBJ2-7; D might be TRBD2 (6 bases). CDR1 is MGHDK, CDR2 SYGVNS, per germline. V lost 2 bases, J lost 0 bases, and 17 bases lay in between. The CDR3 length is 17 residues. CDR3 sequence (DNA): TGTGCCAGCAGTGAAGGGGCTCCGGGGAGGCTCTCCTACGAGCAGTACTTC. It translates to CASSEGAPGRLSYEQYF.

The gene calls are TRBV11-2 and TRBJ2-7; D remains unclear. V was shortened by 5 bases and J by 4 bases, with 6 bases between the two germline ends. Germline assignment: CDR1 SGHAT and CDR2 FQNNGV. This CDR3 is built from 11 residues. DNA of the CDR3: TGTGCCAGCAGCGCCGCGTACGAGCAGTACTTC. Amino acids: CASSAAYEQYF.

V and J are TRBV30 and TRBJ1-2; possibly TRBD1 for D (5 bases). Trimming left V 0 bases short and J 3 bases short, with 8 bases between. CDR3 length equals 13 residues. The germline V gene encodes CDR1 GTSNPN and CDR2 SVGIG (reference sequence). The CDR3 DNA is TGTGCCTGGAGTGTGAGGGGCGACTATGGCTACACCTTC. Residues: CAWSVRGDYGYTF.

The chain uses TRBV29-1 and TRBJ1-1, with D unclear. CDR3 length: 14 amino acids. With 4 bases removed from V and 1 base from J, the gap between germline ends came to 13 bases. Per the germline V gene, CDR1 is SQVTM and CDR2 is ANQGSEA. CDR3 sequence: CSVAFPGGNTEAFF. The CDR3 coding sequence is TGCAGCGTTGCCTTCCCCGGCGGGAACACTGAAGCTTTCTTT.

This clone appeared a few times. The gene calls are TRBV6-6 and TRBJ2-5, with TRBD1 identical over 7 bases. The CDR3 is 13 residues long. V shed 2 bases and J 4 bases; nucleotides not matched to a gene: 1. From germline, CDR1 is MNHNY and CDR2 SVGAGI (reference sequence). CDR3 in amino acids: CASSYGDRETQYF. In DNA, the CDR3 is TGTGCCAGCAGTTACGGGGACAGAGAGACCCAGTACTTC.

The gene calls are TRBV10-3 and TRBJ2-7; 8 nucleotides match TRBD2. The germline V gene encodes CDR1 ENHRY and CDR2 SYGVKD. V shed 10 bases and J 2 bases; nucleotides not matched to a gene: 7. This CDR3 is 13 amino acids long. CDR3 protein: CATREGGTYEQYF. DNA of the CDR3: TGTGCCACCCGGGAGGGGGGAACCTACGAGCAGTACTTC.

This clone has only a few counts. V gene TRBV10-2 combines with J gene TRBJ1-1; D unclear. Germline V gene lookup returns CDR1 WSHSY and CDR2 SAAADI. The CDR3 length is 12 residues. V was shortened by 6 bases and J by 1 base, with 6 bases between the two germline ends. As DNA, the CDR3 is TGCGCCAGCAGCCGATCGAACACTGAAGCTTTCTTT. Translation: CASSRSNTEAFF.

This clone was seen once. The CDR3 loop is CATQRGEPQPQHF. Here the CDR3 DNA reads TGTGCCACCCAAAGGGGCGAACCTCAGCCCCAGCATTTT. J is TRBJ1-5 and V is TRBV28, with a tentative D call TRBD1 (5 bases). Germline assignment: CDR1 MDHEN and CDR2 SYDVKM. The CDR3 runs 13 residues. V was clipped by 10 bases and J by 6 bases, with 16 bases between them.

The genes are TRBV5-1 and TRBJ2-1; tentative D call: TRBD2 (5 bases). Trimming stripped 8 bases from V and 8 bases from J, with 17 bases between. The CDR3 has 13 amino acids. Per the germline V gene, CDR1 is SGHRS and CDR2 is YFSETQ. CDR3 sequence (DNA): TGCGCCAGTCTTCGGGGAGCTGGGGATGAGCAGTTCTTC. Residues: CASLRGAGDEQFF.

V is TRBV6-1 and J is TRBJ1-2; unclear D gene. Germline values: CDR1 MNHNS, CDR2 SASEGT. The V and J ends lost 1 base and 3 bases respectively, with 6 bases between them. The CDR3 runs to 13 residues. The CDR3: CASSEVRDYGYTF. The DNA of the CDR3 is TGTGCCAGCAGTGAAGTCCGGGACTATGGCTACACCTTC.

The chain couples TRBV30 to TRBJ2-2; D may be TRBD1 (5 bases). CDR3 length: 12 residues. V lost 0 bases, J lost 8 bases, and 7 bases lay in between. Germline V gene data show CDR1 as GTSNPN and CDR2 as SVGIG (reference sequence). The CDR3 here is CAWSVGVGELFF. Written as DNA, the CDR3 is TGTGCCTGGAGTGTAGGGGTTGGGGAGCTGTTTTTT.

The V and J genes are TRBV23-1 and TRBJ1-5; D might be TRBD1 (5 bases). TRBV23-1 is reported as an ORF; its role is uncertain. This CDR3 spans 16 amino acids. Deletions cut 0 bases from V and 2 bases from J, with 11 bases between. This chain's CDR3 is CASSQSGAACNQPQHF. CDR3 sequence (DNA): TGCGCCAGCAGTCAATCTGGGGCAGCCTGCAATCAGCCCCAGCATTTT.